A single sample is the source of the 5 T cell receptor beta chains below, sequenced in a study of early T cells in non-severe SARS-CoV-2 infection. TCRdb fed the 5' RACE reads into MiXCR, producing one record per CDR3 protein. The data contain 65,000 to 95,000 distinct CDR3 sequences, approximately 12% of them singletons. Sequenced material: whole blood, taken at baseline. These receptors came from an adult who was a healthcare worker with PCR-confirmed SARS-CoV-2 infection or an uninfected control (not recorded which). The donor label of this sample is uncertain.

The rearrangement joins TRBV7-2 to TRBJ2-3, with 9 bases that match TRBD2. The length of the CDR3 is 17 residues. The germline V gene has CDR1 SGHTA and CDR2 FQGNSA. V dropped 2 bases and J dropped 5; count of bases not matched to a gene: 11. The CDR3 nucleotides are TGTGCCAGCAGCTTATTTTCGGCGGGAGGGATTCTAGATACGCAGTATTTT. Protein product: CASSLFSAGGILDTQYF.

J is TRBJ1-4 and V is TRBV7-9; 7 positions agree with TRBD1. CDR1 SEHNR and CDR2 FQNEAQ come from the germline V gene (reference sequence). This CDR3 region has 14 residues. V was pared by 5 bases and J by 7 bases, with 7 bases of the junction left unmatched. As DNA, the CDR3 is TGTGCCAGCAGCCTACAGGGGTCCGGTGAAAAACTGTTTTTT. Encoded protein: CASSLQGSGEKLFF.

This clonotype was seen at least ten times. This rearrangement joins TRBV20-1 to TRBJ2-7; no reliable D call. The ends were cut back, 3 bases at V and 4 bases at J, with 13 bases in the middle. Germline loops: CDR1 DFQATT, CDR2 SNEGSKA (reference sequence). CDR3 length: 13 amino acids. The CDR3 reads CSASQGPNYEQYF. Here the CDR3 DNA reads TGCAGTGCTAGTCAAGGTCCTAATTACGAGCAGTACTTC.

The table lists this clonotype with a few counts. The chain's CDR3 is CASSFNRGNTEAFF. The CDR3 nucleotides are TGTGCCAGCAGTTTTAACAGGGGGAACACTGAAGCTTTCTTT. The chain links TRBV27 to TRBJ1-1; 7 bases are a match to TRBD1. The CDR3 consists of 14 residues. The J segment lost 1 base and the V segment lost 3 bases, leaving 2 bases of the junction unmatched. Germline V gene data show CDR1 as MNHEY and CDR2 as SMNVEV (reference sequence).

This chain uses TRBV20-1 with TRBJ2-1; 12 bases align to TRBD2. Germline V gene lookup returns CDR1 DFQATT and CDR2 SNEGSKA (reference sequence). The CDR3 is 14 residues long. J gave up 6 bases and V 1 base, and 1 base lay outside the gene matches. CDR3 sequence (DNA): TGCAGTGCTAGAGTGACTAGCGGGGGCAATGAGCAGTTCTTC. As protein: CSARVTSGGNEQFF.